This T cell receptor (beta chain) originates from a study of T cell changes during pregnancy in multiple sclerosis. This CDR3 has 16 residues. V lost 0 bases, J lost 5 bases, and 16 bases lay in between. Germline CDR1 is SGDLS and CDR2 is YYNGEE. Method: immunoSEQ multiplex PCR; TCRdb's copy keeps in-frame clones and lacks some. The sample lists around 33,000 clones; about 88% were seen once. The sequencing used peripheral blood, collected in the third trimester of pregnancy. This sequence originates from a female donor in good health, enrolled as a control in a pregnancy study. The gene calls are TRBV9 and TRBJ2-3, with D possibly TRBD2 on 7 matching bases. The CDR3 coding sequence is TGTGCCAGCAGCGTAGCTTCCCGGGGGGCGAAAGATACGCAGTATTTT. Its protein is CASSVASRGAKDTQYF. The full variable domain, its missing parts supplied by reference TRBV9 and TRBJ2-3, is DSGVTQTPKHLITATGQRVTLRCSPRSGDLSVYWYQQSLDQGLQFLIQYYNGEERAKGNILERFSAQQFPDLHSELNLSSLELGDSALYFCASSVASRGAKDTQYFGPGTRLTVL.